Reported below is one T cell receptor (beta chain). Its target is not known. The data belong to a study of cytomegalovirus exposure and HLA in healthy donors. General study results and limits: Later analysis suggested links between common viral pathogens and several top significant clusters. Among TCR beta chains, those listed as cytomegalovirus-associated numbered around 160. In the analysis, some V segments, TRBV6-2 and TRBV6-3 included, were excluded as indistinguishable.

Germline V gene lookup returns CDR1 KGHSH and CDR2 LQKENI. V lost 3 bases to trimming and J lost 6 bases, with 14 bases between them. The CDR3 contains 15 residues. Vbeta (60) and Jbeta (13) primers were used in the PCR. TCRdb's copy holds only in-frame clones and misses some; the assay was immunoSEQ multiplex PCR. The sample holds around 38,000 clones, roughly 67% seen once. The receptor was isolated from a man between 50 and 59 years old in good health and CMV-seropositive. The sequenced sample was PBMCs. V is TRBV18 and J is TRBJ1-4, with D maybe TRBD1 (6 bases). This CDR3 is CASSPGAYGDEKLFF. In DNA form, the CDR3 reads TGTGCCAGCTCACCGGGGGCGTACGGTGATGAAAAACTGTTTTTT.